The 24 T cell receptor beta chains presented below share a single source sample, sequenced in a study of blood T cell repertoires in COVID-19. Sequencing was performed with immunoSEQ multiplex PCR; in TCRdb, only in-frame clones are kept and a portion is missing. The sample consists of 300,000 to 400,000 clones, about nine tenths of them appearing once. Sample: PBMCs or T cells enriched from blood (not recorded which). These TCRs come from a man aged 55 to 70 who had recovered from COVID-19.

This chain connects TRBV27 to TRBJ1-5; D gene ambiguous. The CDR3 is 14 residues long. Germline-derived CDR1 and CDR2 are MNHEY and SMNVEV (reference sequence). V was cut by 6 bases and J by 6 bases, with 15 bases left in between. CDR3: CASRSTGSAQPQHF. The CDR3, as DNA: TGTGCCAGCAGGTCGACTGGGTCCGCTCAGCCCCAGCATTTT.

The rearrangement links TRBV9 to TRBJ1-6, with TRBD1 identical over 9 bases. This CDR3 has 17 amino acids. Per germline, CDR1 SGDLS and CDR2 YYNGEE. The V gene end was trimmed by 4 bases and the J gene end by 7 bases; junction bases not matched to a gene: 12. Here the CDR3 reads CASSPSGTGSVNSPLHF. As DNA, the CDR3 is TGTGCCAGCAGCCCTAGTGGGACAGGGTCGGTAAATTCACCCCTCCACTTT.

This chain connects TRBV10-2 to TRBJ1-5; D not resolved. The CDR3 loop spans 15 amino acids. CDR1 WSHSY and CDR2 SAAADI come from the germline V gene. V was trimmed by 2 bases and J by 4 bases, leaving 12 bases between them. CDR3 loop: CASSEVRGENQPQHF. The CDR3 DNA follows: TGCGCCAGCAGTGAGGTTCGGGGAGAGAATCAGCCCCAGCATTTT.

The chain recombines TRBV24-1 with TRBJ2-1; 8 bases are a match to TRBD2. CDR1 and CDR2 from the germline V gene are KGHDR and SFDVKD. This CDR3 contains 15 residues. J lost 5 bases, V lost 4 bases, and 6 bases had no gene match. This CDR3 reads CATSETGTRDNEQFF. Here the CDR3 DNA reads TGTGCCACCAGTGAGACCGGGACTAGGGACAATGAGCAGTTCTTC.

This chain joins TRBV28 and TRBJ1-2; 7 bases match TRBD1. Germline lookup yields CDR1 MDHEN and CDR2 SYDVKM. This CDR3 comprises 14 residues. The V segment lost 6 bases and the J segment 0 bases; nucleotides outside the gene matches: 4. The CDR3 sequence is CASRNRGTNYGYTF. In nucleotides, the CDR3 is TGTGCCAGCAGAAACAGGGGTACTAACTATGGCTACACCTTC.

V usage is TRBV2 and J usage is TRBJ1-2; D uncertain. This CDR3 has 14 amino acids. Germline V gene sequence: CDR1 SNHLY, CDR2 FYNNEI. V gave up 1 base and J gave up 7 bases, with 13 bases separating them. CDR3 amino acids: CASSEGGSVGGYTF. In DNA form, the CDR3 reads TGTGCCAGCAGTGAAGGCGGTAGTGTCGGTGGCTACACCTTC. The full variable domain, rest sourced from reference TRBV2 and TRBJ1-2, is EPEVTQTPSHQVTQMGQEVILRCVPISNHLYFYWYRQILGQKVEFLVSFYNNEISEKSEIFDDQFSVERPDGSNFTLKIRSTKLEDSAMYFCASSEGGSVGGYTFGSGTRLTVV.

The chain has TRBV15 and TRBJ2-7, with D unclear. V lost 0 bases and J lost 5, with 14 bases in between. Germline CDR1 reads LNHNV; CDR2 reads YYDKDF (reference sequence). The CDR3 is 15 residues long. The CDR3: CATSRDRPGFNEQYF. The CDR3 region has the DNA TGTGCCACCAGCAGAGATCGACCCGGGTTCAACGAGCAGTACTTC.

The chain is built from TRBV7-3 and TRBJ1-6; maybe TRBD1 (5 bases). This CDR3 is built from 13 residues. From germline, CDR1 is SGHTA and CDR2 FQGTGA. V lost 2 bases to trimming and J lost 7 bases, with 6 bases between them. The CDR3 bases are TGTGCCAGCAGCTTATCAGGGAATTCACCCCTCCACTTT. Translation: CASSLSGNSPLHF.

V gene TRBV28 combines with J gene TRBJ1-5; D unclear. The CDR3 contains 13 residues. Germline V CDR1 and CDR2: MDHEN, SYDVKM. V was shortened by 7 bases and J by 3 bases, with 10 bases between the two germline ends. The CDR3 DNA follows: TGTGCCAGCAACCAGGTCTACAATCAGCCCCAGCATTTT. It is translated as CASNQVYNQPQHF. Drawing the rest from reference TRBV28 and TRBJ1-5, the complete variable domain is DVKVTQSSRYLVKRTGEKVFLECVQDMDHENMFWYRQDPGLGLRLIYFSYDVKMKEKGDIPEGYSVSREKKERFSLILESASTNQTSMYLCASNQVYNQPQHFGDGTRLSIL.

The V gene is TRBV29-1, the J gene TRBJ2-3, with 16 bases fitting TRBD2. The CDR3 contains 17 residues. Per germline, CDR1 SQVTM and CDR2 ANQGSEA. The J segment lost 0 bases and the V segment lost 4 bases, leaving 4 bases of the junction unmatched. This CDR3 reads CSVVGTSGRASTDTQYF. The DNA of the CDR3 is TGCAGCGTTGTAGGGACTAGCGGGAGGGCTAGCACAGATACGCAGTATTTT.

In this sample, this clone turned up once. The V and J genes are TRBV5-1 and TRBJ1-6, with D unresolved. There are 15 residues in the CDR3. The germline V gene has CDR1 SGHRS and CDR2 YFSETQ. The germline V and J ends were trimmed by 5 bases and 8 bases, with 17 bases remaining between them. CDR3 sequence reads: CASRFSIAEDSPLHF. The CDR3 DNA reads TGCGCCAGCAGATTCTCTATCGCCGAGGATTCACCCCTCCACTTT. The full variable domain, completed using reference TRBV5-1 and TRBJ1-6, is KAGVTQTPRYLIKTRGQQVTLSCSPISGHRSVSWYQQTPGQGLQFLFEYFSETQRNKGNFPGRFSGRQFSNSRSEMNVSTLELGDSALYLCASRFSIAEDSPLHFGNGTRLTVT.

This clone was found once. V is TRBV4-2 and J is TRBJ2-6; 7 positions agree with TRBD1. Germline CDR1 and CDR2: LGHNA and YNFKEQ. This CDR3 is built from 17 residues. The V segment lost 1 base and the J segment 2 bases; nucleotides outside the gene matches: 5. CDR3 protein: CASSQAQGMTGANVLTF. In DNA, the CDR3 is TGTGCCAGCAGCCAAGCACAGGGGATGACTGGGGCCAACGTCCTGACTTTC.

The genes are TRBV6-5 and TRBJ1-6; the D is unclear. V lost 6 bases, J lost 7 bases, and 7 bases lay in between. This CDR3 has 12 amino acids. Germline V CDR1 and CDR2: MNHEY, SVGAGI. In DNA, the CDR3 is TGTGCCAGCAGAGAGGCAAATTCACCCCTCCACTTT. As protein: CASREANSPLHF.

This clone has just one count. This rearrangement joins TRBV2 to TRBJ1-5; D possibly corresponds to TRBD1 (5 bases). V was pared by 8 bases and J by 1 base, with 12 bases between. CDR1 is SNHLY and CDR2 is FYNNEI in the germline V gene. The CDR3 is 14 residues long. The CDR3 region is CASGGETSNQPQHF. DNA for the CDR3: TGTGCCAGCGGAGGGGAGACGAGCAATCAGCCCCAGCATTTT.

The chain employs TRBV30 and TRBJ2-1; 7 bases fit TRBD2. Per germline, CDR1 GTSNPN and CDR2 SVGIG (reference sequence). The CDR3 covers 15 residues. V shed 3 bases, J shed 2 bases, and the junction held 7 bases outside the gene matches. The CDR3 DNA sequence: TGTGCCTGGAGCGCCCGACTAGCCGCCTACAATGAGCAGTTCTTC. Encoded protein: CAWSARLAAYNEQFF.

The chain is built from TRBV6-5 and TRBJ2-5; TRBD1 matches 10 bases. The V gene end was trimmed by 6 bases and the J gene end by 2 bases; junction bases not matched to a gene: 6. Germline assignment: CDR1 MNHEY and CDR2 SVGAGI. CDR3 length: 15 residues. The CDR3 DNA sequence: TGTGCCAGCAGGCGACAGGGGGCGATTCAAGAGACCCAGTACTTC. This encodes CASRRQGAIQETQYF.

V gene TRBV5-1 combines with J gene TRBJ2-3; no firm D call. This CDR3 is built from 15 residues. CDR1 SGHRS and CDR2 YFSETQ come from the germline V gene. V lost 6 bases, J lost 0 bases, and 14 bases lay in between. The DNA for the CDR3 is TGCGCCAGCATCGACATGTCTGGTAGCACAGATACGCAGTATTTT. It codes for CASIDMSGSTDTQYF.

The J gene is TRBJ2-7, the V gene TRBV19; D possibly corresponds to TRBD1 (6 bases). The V end lost 2 bases, the J end lost 1 base, and 9 bases lay between the germline ends. The CDR3 has 14 residues. CDR1 and CDR2 from the germline V gene are LNHDA and SQIVND (reference sequence). CDR3 in DNA: TGTGCCAGTAGTATACGGGACATGTCCTACGAGCAGTACTTC. The encoded protein is CASSIRDMSYEQYF.

V gene TRBV2 combines with J gene TRBJ2-1; the match to TRBD2 covers 7 bases. Trimming took 7 bases from V and 12 from J; bases not matched to a gene: 15. This CDR3 is built from 14 residues. The germline V gene encodes CDR1 SNHLY and CDR2 FYNNEI. This CDR3 reads CASNRGSGVLGQFF. The CDR3 nucleotides are TGTGCCAGCAACCGGGGGAGCGGGGTTTTGGGGCAGTTCTTC.

This clone was found once. V and J are TRBV6-1 and TRBJ2-7; 11 positions match TRBD2. This CDR3 is built from 16 residues. Germline assignment: CDR1 MNHNS and CDR2 SASEGT. With V trimmed by 6 bases and J by 4 bases, 11 bases remained unmatched. For the CDR3, the DNA is TGTGCCAGCAGCGAAAACTTGGGACTAGCGGTTTACGAGCAGTACTTC. Its protein is CASSENLGLAVYEQYF.

This rearrangement joins TRBV19 to TRBJ2-5; 8 bases line up with TRBD1. CDR1 is LNHDA, CDR2 SQIVND, per germline (reference sequence). This CDR3 comprises 14 residues. The J segment lost 7 bases and the V segment lost 4 bases, leaving 8 bases of the junction unmatched. The DNA for the CDR3 is TGTGCCAGTAGTACCCGGACAGGGAGTGTGACCCAGTACTTC. It translates to CASSTRTGSVTQYF.

The chain recombines TRBV7-9 with TRBJ2-7; the D gene is possibly TRBD2 (5 bases). This CDR3 spans 16 amino acids. Looked up from germline, CDR1 is SEHNR and CDR2 is FQNEAQ (reference sequence). The germline V and J ends were trimmed by 1 base and 4 bases, with 17 bases remaining between them. CDR3 amino acids: CASSLVIQRSRYEQYF. In nucleotides, the CDR3 is TGTGCCAGCAGCTTAGTGATCCAGCGGAGCCGGTACGAGCAGTACTTC.

The rearrangement joins TRBV7-9 to TRBJ2-5, with D unclear. V was cut by 1 base and J by 13 bases, with 10 bases left in between. The CDR3 loop spans 11 amino acids. Germline V gives CDR1 SEHNR, CDR2 FQNEAQ (reference sequence). The CDR3 protein is CASSLGPERYF. The CDR3 DNA reads as TGTGCCAGCAGCTTAGGCCCCGAGAGGTACTTC. Full variable domain (remainder filled in from reference TRBV7-9 and TRBJ2-5): DTGVSQNPRHKITKRGQNVTFRCDPISEHNRLYWYRQTLGQGPEFLTYFQNEAQLEKSRLLSDRFSAERPKGSFSTLEIQRTEQGDSAMYLCASSLGPERYFGPGTRLLVL.

This clone was observed a handful of times. The chain recombines TRBV19 with TRBJ2-7, with D possibly being TRBD1 (5 bases). The CDR3 sequence is 12 residues long. Per germline, CDR1 LNHDA and CDR2 SQIVND (reference sequence). Deletions cut 3 bases from V and 6 bases from J, with 9 bases between. The CDR3 DNA follows: TGTGCCAGTAGTATGGGGCAGACCGAGCAGTACTTC. It specifies CASSMGQTEQYF. Full variable domain (rest looked up from reference TRBV19 and TRBJ2-7): DGGITQSPKYLFRKEGQNVTLSCEQNLNHDAMYWYRQDPGQGLRLIYYSQIVNDFQKGDIAEGYSVSREKKESFPLTVTSAQKNPTAFYLCASSMGQTEQYFGPGTRLTVT.